This T cell receptor beta chain is drawn from a study of CD8 T cells in Susac syndrome (dated by TCRdb to the late 2010s). A note on the overall study: The study used repertoire sequencing to test whether antigen drove CD8+ T cell activation and differentiation in Susac syndrome. The study compared CD8+ T cell repertoire clonality among over ten healthy donors, about 14 Susac syndrome patients and about 16 multiple sclerosis patients. On the study overall, not on this receptor specifically: The number of individuals in the TCR sequencing and HLA analysis was recognized as being relatively small.

RNA was extracted using the RNeasy kit, and about 0.45 to 1 ug of the RNA was reverse transcribed with random hexamers. TCR beta CDR3 regions were amplified with the immunoSEQ multiplex PCR assay covering 54 Vbeta and 13 Jbeta segments. PCR amplification bias was corrected using a synthetic template baseline for primer optimization and computational correction. For the original study's pipeline: Reads were assigned to V, D and J genes according to IMGT and analyzed in immunoSEQ Analyzer, with only productive sequences retained. To calculate clonality, Shannon entropy was normalized by log2 of the number of productive unique sequences and then subtracted from one. For each patient and control, public and private clones were evaluated among the 100 most prevalent clones. Susac-specific clones were defined as absent from healthy and MS cohorts, over a thousand published viral clones and other ImmuneACCESS disease sequences. TCRdb reran the public reads through fastp at Q25 and MiXCR, keeping productive beta chains. Rows with one shared CDR3 protein collapse into an entry with the most common genes and DNA. It is TCRdb's table, rather than the study itself, that gives the V and J calls and clone size. This sample gives 40,000 to 60,000 distinct CDR3 sequences in total; 93% of them show up just once. Roughly 0.5% of the sample is held by the ten biggest clonotypes.

V gives up 3 bases and J gives up 2 bases, and the segment between their germline ends measures 8 bases. CDR1 and CDR2 are drawn from the germline V gene: KGHSY, FQNENV. Inclusive of the bounding cysteine and phenylalanine, the CDR3 is 15 residues long. Of all the DNA, just the CDR3 is kept, 45 bases in frame from base 1. Worth noting for this clonotype: This receptor's antigen is unknown. There are no base qualities to consult, and no much larger clone falls within one base.

Peripheral blood CD8+ and CD4+ T cells from healthy donors, Susac syndrome patients and multiple sclerosis patients were profiled by high-throughput TCR beta sequencing. The multiple sclerosis controls were treatment-naive patients whose relapsing-remitting disease, either stable or active, fulfilled the revised McDonald criteria. Bulk CD8+ and CD4+ T cells were purified by magnetic negative isolation, while CD8+ TEMRA cells were enriched using FACS. Blood was drawn into EDTA tubes, processed within 24 hours, and PBMCs were isolated by density gradient centrifugation. PBMCs intended for TCR sequencing were cryopreserved in liquid nitrogen and thawed later in a water bath at 37 degrees C. The sorted or isolated CD4+, CD8+ and CD8+ TEMRA cells had a purity of 90% or higher.

Sequenced material: CD8+ T cells from PBMCs. The rearranged chain carries TRBV16 and TRBJ2-6; the D gene remains uncertain. The sequence came from a human donor with multiple sclerosis. The nucleotides are TGTGCCAGCAGCCATAGAAACGCTGGGGCCAACGTCCTGACTTTC. Its product reads: CASSHRNAGANVLTF.